This T cell receptor beta chain originates from a study of T cell changes during pregnancy in multiple sclerosis. This clone has a handful of counts. CDR1 is MNHEY, CDR2 SMNVEV, per germline (reference sequence). The CDR3 length is 15 residues. Trimming shortened V by 2 bases and J by 1 base, and 9 bases separated the two germline ends. Assay used: immunoSEQ multiplex PCR; TCRdb lists only in-frame clones, some missing. In the table there are fewer than 15,000 clones, more than 70% of which are singletons. The source is a female donor with multiple sclerosis, enrolled in a pregnancy study. The specimen was CD8+ T cells from peripheral blood mononuclear cells, collected in the first trimester of pregnancy. The chain recombines TRBV27 with TRBJ2-1; D is possibly TRBD2 (5 bases). The CDR3 reads CASSLVRRSYNEQFF. In DNA, the CDR3 is TGTGCCAGCAGTTTAGTGAGGAGGTCCTACAATGAGCAGTTCTTC.